Shown below are 16 T cell receptor beta chains from a single sample sequenced in a study of T cell repertoires in breast cancer. The expanded emulsion RT-PCR method captured paired alpha and beta chains from CD8+ T cells. A second nested PCR with blocking oligonucleotides suppressed unpaired genes. TCRdb re-derived calls from the emulsion pairing reads in MiXCR, one entry per CDR3 protein. The sample has approximately 40,000 distinct CDR3 sequences, about 48% seen once. The sequencing input was CD8+ T cells. All receptors derive from a pool of human donors with breast cancer or a healthy control (not recorded which).

The CDR3 is CASSLGTLGPGNTIYF. Here the CDR3 DNA reads TGCGCCAGCAGCTTGGGGACTTTGGGACCTGGAAACACCATATATTTT. V gene TRBV5-1 combines with J gene TRBJ1-3; maybe TRBD1 (5 bases). Looked up from germline, CDR1 is SGHRS and CDR2 is YFSETQ. The V and J ends lost 0 bases and 2 bases respectively, with 12 bases between them. There are 16 residues in the CDR3.

In its sample, this clonotype was seen many times. The J gene is TRBJ1-1, the V gene TRBV27; maybe TRBD1 (5 bases). Germline V gives CDR1 MNHEY, CDR2 SMNVEV (reference sequence). V was shortened by 2 bases and J by 3 bases, with 10 bases between the two germline ends. This CDR3 has 14 residues. CDR3 nucleotides: TGTGCCAGCAGTTTAGTCAGGGCGGACACTGAAGCTTTCTTT. Encoded protein: CASSLVRADTEAFF.

This clonotype came up a few times. The rearrangement uses TRBV20-1 and TRBJ1-4, with unresolved D. The CDR3 extends over 12 amino acids. Trimming cost V 8 bases and J 8 bases, with 15 bases left between them. Per germline, CDR1 DFQATT and CDR2 SNEGSKA (reference sequence). CDR3 nucleotide sequence: TGCAGTCCCACGAGAGGAATCGAAAAACTGTTTTTT. It translates to CSPTRGIEKLFF.

The chain links TRBV4-2 to TRBJ2-7, with 9 bases fitting TRBD2. After removal of 1 base from V and 2 bases from J, the junction contained 12 bases not matched to a gene. Per germline, CDR1 LGHNA and CDR2 YNFKEQ. The CDR3 is 18 amino acids. The CDR3 bases are TGTGCCAGCAGCCAAGCCTTTATTGCTAGCGGGGACCCCTACGAGCAGTACTTC. This sequence encodes CASSQAFIASGDPYEQYF.

The V gene is TRBV6-5, the J gene TRBJ2-6, with a possible D match to TRBD1 (5 bases). The germline V gene encodes CDR1 MNHEY and CDR2 SVGAGI. This CDR3 is built from 18 residues. V lost 0 bases to trimming and J lost 0 bases, with 12 bases between them. The DNA of the CDR3 is TGTGCCAGCAGTTACTCGTTGGCAGGACACTCTGGGGCCAACGTCCTGACTTTC. The encoded protein is CASSYSLAGHSGANVLTF.

This sequence joins TRBV30 and TRBJ1-1; D gene ambiguous. Trimming stripped 0 bases from V and 0 bases from J, with 8 bases between. Germline loops: CDR1 GTSNPN, CDR2 SVGIG (reference sequence). The CDR3 sequence is 14 residues long. The CDR3 spells CAWSVSRLNTEAFF. The CDR3, as DNA: TGTGCCTGGAGTGTAAGCAGATTGAACACTGAAGCTTTCTTT.

This clonotype has only one observation. A much larger clone sits a single nucleotide away, making a read error possible. This sequence joins TRBV20-1 and TRBJ2-5; D remains ambiguous. Trimming left V 3 bases short and J 5 bases short, with 7 bases between. CDR1 and CDR2 from the germline V gene are DFQATT and SNEGSKA (reference sequence). The CDR3 sequence is 11 residues long. CDR3 nucleotide sequence: TGCAGTGCTAGTAGCCAGGAGACCCAGTACTTC. Translated: CSASSQETQYF.

This chain joins TRBV19 and TRBJ1-5; the match to TRBD1 covers 7 bases. CDR1 and CDR2 from the germline V gene are LNHDA and SQIVND (reference sequence). The CDR3 spans 15 residues. The ends lost 3 bases at V and 5 bases at J; junction bases unmatched: 7. In DNA form, the CDR3 reads TGTGCCAGTAGTATTTTGGGGACAGACGATCAGCCCCAGCATTTT. Amino acids: CASSILGTDDQPQHF.

This rearrangement joins TRBV5-1 to TRBJ2-1, with TRBD1 identical over 7 bases. CDR1 is SGHRS, CDR2 YFSETQ, per germline. This CDR3 contains 13 residues. V lost 4 bases, J lost 4 bases, and 2 bases stayed unmatched. The CDR3 region is CASSPGQYNEQFF. The CDR3 region has the DNA TGCGCCAGCAGCCCGGGACAGTACAATGAGCAGTTCTTC.

The V call is TRBV6-8, the J call TRBJ2-5; 11 nucleotides match TRBD2. Germline assignment: CDR1 MNHGY and CDR2 SAAAGT. The CDR3 has 18 residues. J gave up 1 base and V 1 base, and 8 bases lay outside the gene matches. The DNA of the CDR3 is TGTGCCAGCAGTTACTTCAGACTAGCGGGGCCCTGCCAAGAGACCCAGTACTTC. Encoded protein: CASSYFRLAGPCQETQYF.

This chain connects TRBV4-1 to TRBJ2-1; 7 nucleotides match TRBD2. J lost 4 bases, V lost 0 bases, and 6 bases had no gene match. The CDR3 sequence is 16 residues long. CDR1 and CDR2 (germline): MGHRA, YSYEKL. The CDR3 bases are TGCGCCAGCAGCCAAGATGGGCTAGCGGAATACAATGAGCAGTTCTTC. Its translation: CASSQDGLAEYNEQFF.

This clonotype turned up a few times. The chain joins TRBV19 to TRBJ1-2, with D unresolved. Germline V gives CDR1 LNHDA, CDR2 SQIVND (reference sequence). Trimming left V 5 bases short and J 4 bases short, with 14 bases between. The length of the CDR3 is 14 residues. This CDR3 reads CASSPQDGPYGYTF. DNA for the CDR3: TGTGCCAGTAGTCCTCAGGACGGACCCTATGGCTACACCTTC.

This clonotype has more than one count but fewer than ten. The rearrangement uses TRBV28 and TRBJ2-1; 7 positions match TRBD2. Trimming removed 5 bases from V and 10 bases from J; junction bases left unmatched: 11. This CDR3 spans 14 amino acids. Germline lookup yields CDR1 MDHEN and CDR2 SYDVKM. The CDR3 nucleotides are TGTGCCAGCAGTCCGGGCGGGAGTCGGGGCGAGCAGTTCTTC. Its protein product is CASSPGGSRGEQFF.

This clonotype is deemed medium-sized (0.01 to 0.1%). This chain connects TRBV27 to TRBJ1-5; D possibly corresponds to TRBD1 (6 bases). Germline lookup yields CDR1 MNHEY and CDR2 SMNVEV (reference sequence). With 2 bases removed from V and 1 base from J, the gap between germline ends came to 9 bases. The CDR3 is made up of 15 amino acids. The CDR3 loop is CASSLGGGSNQPQHF. As DNA, the CDR3 is TGTGCCAGCAGTTTAGGGGGCGGGAGCAATCAGCCCCAGCATTTT.

The chain has TRBV19 and TRBJ2-3, with D maybe TRBD2 (6 bases). The V end was cut by 2 bases, the J end by 1 base, with 13 bases between. Germline CDR1 reads LNHDA; CDR2 reads SQIVND (reference sequence). CDR3 length: 16 amino acids. In DNA form, the CDR3 reads TGTGCCAGTAGTATACGGAGGGGAATGGGCACAGATACGCAGTATTTT. The encoded protein is CASSIRRGMGTDTQYF.

The rearrangement uses TRBV20-1 and TRBJ2-1; TRBD2 agrees at 15 bases. The germline gives CDR1 DFQATT, CDR2 SNEGSKA (reference sequence). This CDR3 has 14 residues. CDR3 protein: CRGTSGRSHNEQFF. In nucleotides, the CDR3 is TGCAGGGGGACTAGCGGGAGGAGCCACAATGAGCAGTTCTTC.